The present TCR beta chain was sequenced within a study of response to subunit inactivated influenza vaccine. Points from the study as a whole: Authors proposed each seasonal influenza vaccination draws in few new T cells.

Germline values: CDR1 DFQATT, CDR2 SNEGSKA (reference sequence). Trimming pared 4 bases from V and 0 bases from J, leaving 18 bases between. The CDR3 totals 16 residues. This clonotype came up a few times. Antigen: not known. One entry per CDR3 protein results from TCRdb running MiXCR on the RT-PCR reads. The table lists hundreds of thousands of distinct CDR3 sequences, around 14% of them singletons. The chain has TRBV20-1 and TRBJ1-1; TRBD1 might be the D (6 bases). This sample comprised PBMCs from blood, obtained about 13 days after vaccination. This clonotype was obtained from a man in his fifties who received an inactivated influenza vaccine. CDR3 protein: CSAKSTGATMNTEAFF. DNA of the CDR3: TGCAGTGCTAAATCGACAGGAGCCACGATGAACACTGAAGCTTTCTTT.